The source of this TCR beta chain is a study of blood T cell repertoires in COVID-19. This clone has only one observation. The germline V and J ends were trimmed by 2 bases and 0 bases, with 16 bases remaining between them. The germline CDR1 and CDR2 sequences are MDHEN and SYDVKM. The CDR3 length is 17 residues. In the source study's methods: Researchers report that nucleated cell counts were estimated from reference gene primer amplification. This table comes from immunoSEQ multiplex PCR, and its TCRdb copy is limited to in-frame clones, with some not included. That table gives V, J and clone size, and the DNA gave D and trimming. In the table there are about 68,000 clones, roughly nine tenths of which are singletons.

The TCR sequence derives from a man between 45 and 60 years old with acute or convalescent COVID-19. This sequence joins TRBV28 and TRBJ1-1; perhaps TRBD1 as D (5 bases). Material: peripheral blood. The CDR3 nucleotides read TGTGCCAGCAGTTTAAGGGGTGGTCGGGCCCTGAACACTGAAGCTTTCTTT. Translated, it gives CASSLRGGRALNTEAFF.